The clone carrying this TCR beta chain turned up a few times. Its antigen remains unknown. CDR1 is SGHRS, CDR2 YFSETQ, per germline. The V and J ends lost 4 bases and 1 base, in that order; junction bases with no gene match: 6. The CDR3 runs to 15 residues. This sample was taken from a study of post-analysis software for immune sequencing data. Whole-study context: Recorded disease courses covered relapsing-remitting, secondary progressive and progressive-relapsing multiple sclerosis. Some patients had no subtype annotation. Broader study findings: Elevated frequency relative to controls characterized four to six TRBV segments in patients, TRBV5-6, TRBV5-1 and TRBV20-1 among them. Normalized Chao1 diversity in multiple sclerosis patients fell significantly below that of controls. Same-batch samples co-clustered strongly by F measure.

Researchers reported that TCR beta cDNA libraries carried unique molecular identifiers. Input populations of 1 to 10 million T cells gave rise to approximately 500,000 cDNA molecules. Using its own MiXCR run on the PCR reads, TCRdb lists one record per CDR3 protein. The data hold roughly 540,000 distinct CDR3 sequences, with around 36% observed a single time. Source material: blood. This clonotype was obtained from a girl between 2 and 17 years old with multiple sclerosis. The gene calls are TRBV5-1 and TRBJ1-1; TRBD1 matches 8 bases. The CDR3 nucleotides are TGCGCCAGCAGCGGACCCGGGACAGGGAACACTGAAGCTTTCTTT. Translation gives CASSGPGTGNTEAFF. Drawing the rest from reference TRBV5-1 and TRBJ1-1, the complete variable domain is KAGVTQTPRYLIKTRGQQVTLSCSPISGHRSVSWYQQTPGQGLQFLFEYFSETQRNKGNFPGRFSGRQFSNSRSEMNVSTLELGDSALYLCASSGPGTGNTEAFFGQGTRLTVV.